This T cell receptor (beta chain) appears in the sequencing data of a study of molecular identifiers for immune sequencing clone quantification. The germline V gene encodes CDR1 KGHSY and CDR2 FQNENV. This CDR3 is built from 16 residues. V was trimmed by 0 bases and J by 1 base, leaving 12 bases between them. This clonotype was seen a few times. TCRdb ran MiXCR on the PCR reads and lists one entry per CDR3 protein. The sample lists a few hundred thousand distinct CDR3 sequences, around a fifth occurring once. V and J are TRBV16 and TRBJ1-2; D unclear. Input material: naive CD8+ T cells from blood, with Jurkat cell RNA spiked in. Subset defined: FACS-sorted CD8+CD4-CCR7+CD45RA+ naive T cells. The sequence was obtained from a human donor in good health. Some libraries in this study had Jurkat cell RNA spiked in. CDR3 DNA: TGTGCCAGCAGCCAATCGTCCCCAGATTTTAACTATGGCTACACCTTC. Translating gives CASSQSSPDFNYGYTF.